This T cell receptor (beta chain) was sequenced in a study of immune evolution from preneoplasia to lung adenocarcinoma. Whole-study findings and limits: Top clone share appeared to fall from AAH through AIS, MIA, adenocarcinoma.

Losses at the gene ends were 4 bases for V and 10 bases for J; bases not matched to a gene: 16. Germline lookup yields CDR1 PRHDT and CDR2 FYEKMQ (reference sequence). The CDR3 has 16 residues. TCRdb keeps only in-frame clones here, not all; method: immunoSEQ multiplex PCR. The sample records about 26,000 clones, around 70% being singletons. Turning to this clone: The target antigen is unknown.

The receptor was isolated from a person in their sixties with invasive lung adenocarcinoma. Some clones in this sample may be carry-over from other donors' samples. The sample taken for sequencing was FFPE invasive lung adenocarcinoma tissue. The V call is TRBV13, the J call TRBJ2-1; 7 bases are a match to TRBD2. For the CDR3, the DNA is TGTGCCAGCAGCTCCCCAGTTGGAGCGGGAAAGCGAGAGCAGTTCTTC. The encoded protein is CASSSPVGAGKREQFF.